These 17 T cell receptor beta chains were all obtained from the same sample, sequenced in a study of T cells expressing NK-cell markers. TCRdb reprocessed the 5' RACE reads, with one entry per CDR3 protein and no DNA. Its listing shows a few hundred thousand distinct CDR3 sequences. Sequencing was done on a sample of blood T cells: a sorted CD56 or NKG2C T cell subset, CD4+ or CD8+ T cells, or bulk PBMC T cells (not recorded which). The source is a young man in good health.

The gene calls are TRBV20-1 and TRBJ2-3; TCRdb names TRBD2, which stays unverified in the absence of DNA. Germline CDR1 and CDR2: DFQATT and SNEGSKA (reference sequence). The CDR3 runs to 16 residues. The CDR3 sequence is CSARGGRPLGTDTQYF.

V is TRBV11-2 and J is TRBJ2-2; TCRdb's D gene call, TRBD2, goes unchecked for lack of DNA. The CDR3 is 17 amino acids. The germline V gene has CDR1 SGHAT and CDR2 FQNNGV. CDR3 region: CASSLVGIRRSDGELFF. Variable domain in full (rest from reference TRBV11-2 and TRBJ2-2): EAGVAQSPRYKIIEKRQSVAFWCNPISGHATLYWYQQILGQGPKLLIQFQNNGVVDDSQLPKDRFSAERLKGVDSTLKIQPAKLEDSAVYLCASSLVGIRRSDGELFFGEGSRLTVL.

The V gene is TRBV4-2, the J gene TRBJ2-1; TCRdb names TRBD2, which stays unverified in the absence of DNA. Per germline, CDR1 LGHNA and CDR2 YNFKEQ. CDR3 size: 17 residues. Here the CDR3 reads CASSQDTSGSFYNEQFF.

The rearrangement uses TRBV29-1 and TRBJ2-7; TCRdb's D call, TRBD1, is unchecked because there is no DNA. The germline gives CDR1 SQVTM, CDR2 ANQGSEA. The CDR3 has 13 residues. CDR3 loop: CSVRGQGRNEQYF.

This chain joins TRBV7-3 and TRBJ2-3; with no DNA, the TCRdb D assignment of TRBD2 cannot be verified. CDR1 SGHTA and CDR2 FQGTGA come from the germline V gene. The CDR3 covers 15 residues. The CDR3 protein is CASSTSGRRADTQYF.

This chain links TRBV13 with TRBJ2-1; without DNA, the TCRdb call of TRBD2 cannot be checked. The germline gives CDR1 PRHDT, CDR2 FYEKMQ (reference sequence). The CDR3 is made up of 16 amino acids. This CDR3 reads CATNGAISFPPNEQFF. The entire variable domain, with the rest obtained from reference TRBV13 and TRBJ2-1, is as follows: AAGVIQSPRHLIKEKRETATLKCYPIPRHDTVYWYQQGPGQDPQFLISFYEKMQSDKGSIPDRFSAQQFSDYHSELNMSSLELGDSALYFCATNGAISFPPNEQFFGPGTRLTVL.

This chain joins TRBV5-1 and TRBJ2-1; the TCRdb D gene call, TRBD2, has no DNA to confirm it. CDR3 size: 15 residues. Germline values: CDR1 SGHRS, CDR2 YFSETQ. CDR3 loop: CASSSAAGFYNEQFF. The whole variable domain, remainder taken from reference TRBV5-1 and TRBJ2-1, is KAGVTQTPRYLIKTRGQQVTLSCSPISGHRSVSWYQQTPGQGLQFLFEYFSETQRNKGNFPGRFSGRQFSNSRSEMNVSTLELGDSALYLCASSSAAGFYNEQFFGPGTRLTVL.

This chain uses TRBV29-1 with TRBJ2-1; TCRdb reports TRBD2, a call that lacks DNA to check it against. Germline assignment: CDR1 SQVTM and CDR2 ANQGSEA. The CDR3 runs to 15 residues. This CDR3 is CSVEVNGRGRNEQFF.

CDR3 residues: CASSEGGQIYEQYF. The rearrangement joins TRBV2 to TRBJ2-7; TCRdb's assignment of TRBD1 cannot be checked, as there is no DNA. CDR3 length equals 14 residues. Germline CDR1 and CDR2: SNHLY and FYNNEI.

The chain is built from TRBV10-3 and TRBJ2-1; TCRdb calls TRBD1, which cannot be checked without DNA. The CDR3 sequence is 15 residues long. Germline V CDR1 and CDR2: ENHRY, SYGVKD. CDR3 amino acids: CAISYRQGAGDEQFF.

The rearrangement joins TRBV24-1 to TRBJ2-5; TCRdb designates TRBD1, a call that cannot be tested without DNA. Germline-derived CDR1 and CDR2 are KGHDR and SFDVKD. The CDR3 covers 13 residues. CDR3 sequence reads: CATSKTAQETQYF.

This chain connects TRBV11-2 to TRBJ1-1. This CDR3 comprises 13 residues. Looked up from germline, CDR1 is SGHAT and CDR2 is FQNNGV. The CDR3 loop is CASSLYGGDEAFF.

The chain uses TRBV9 and TRBJ2-7; TCRdb's D call of TRBD1 is untestable without DNA. There are 15 residues in the CDR3. The germline gives CDR1 SGDLS, CDR2 YYNGEE. CDR3: CASSEFPGTPYEQYF.

The chain links TRBV7-8 to TRBJ2-7; TCRdb's assignment of TRBD1 cannot be checked, as there is no DNA. The CDR3 has 13 amino acids. The germline CDR1 and CDR2 sequences are SGHVS and FQNEAQ. CDR3 residues: CASSSDRWGEQYF.

The chain uses TRBV5-1 and TRBJ2-3; the D gene TCRdb calls, TRBD2, cannot be checked with no DNA. This CDR3 comprises 16 residues. From germline, CDR1 is SGHRS and CDR2 YFSETQ. The CDR3 loop reads CASSLETGARVDTQYF.

The rearrangement joins TRBV9 to TRBJ2-1; TCRdb lists TRBD1, though no DNA is available to test this call. The CDR3 spans 15 residues. Germline V gene data show CDR1 as SGDLS and CDR2 as YYNGEE. CDR3 amino acids: CASAPPSLSYNEQFF.

The V call is TRBV2, the J call TRBJ2-1; with no DNA, the TCRdb D assignment of TRBD1 cannot be verified. CDR3 length: 14 residues. CDR1 and CDR2 from the germline V gene are SNHLY and FYNNEI. The CDR3 is CASMVRGARNEQFF.